This T cell receptor (beta chain) was sequenced in a study of patients and donors after allogeneic stem cell transplantation. This clonotype has a handful of counts. Using its own MiXCR run on the RT-PCR reads, TCRdb lists one record per CDR3 protein. The sample has fewer than 75,000 distinct CDR3 sequences, about an eighth seen once. V lost 3 bases, J lost 4 bases, and 9 bases lay in between. Germline loops: CDR1 LNHDA, CDR2 SQIVND (reference sequence). CDR3 length: 13 amino acids. Sequenced material: blood, either unsorted or a sorted T cell fraction (not recorded which). This sequence originates from a human donor who was either an allogeneic HSCT recipient or a stem cell or donor lymphocyte infusion donor (not recorded which). It is not recorded whose cells these are; they may come from a transplant donor. The chain combines TRBV19 with TRBJ1-1; D unclear. DNA for the CDR3: TGTGCCAGTAGTATGCAGGTCCGCACTGAAGCTTTCTTT. It translates to CASSMQVRTEAFF.